The sequence of this T cell receptor beta chain was determined in a study of blood T cell repertoires in COVID-19. Whole-study context: Samples taken during acute and convalescent COVID-19 were collected in the United States, Italy and Spain. T cells, B-cell-depleted T cells, or PBMCs supplied cDNA or gDNA.

Under the authors' procedure: Reference gene primer amplification in the assay estimated nucleated cell counts. Clones were read by immunoSEQ multiplex PCR, and TCRdb kept only the in-frame ones, dropping some. V and J calls and clone size are as listed in that table; D and trimming were resolved from the DNA. The sample has approximately 150,000 clones, roughly 87% seen once; the top ten hold around 0.91%. The CDR3 loop spans 12 amino acids. V was pared by 7 bases and J by 6 bases, with 12 bases between. CDR1 is MNHEY, CDR2 SVGAGI, per germline. The chain employs TRBV6-5 and TRBJ1-2, with D hard to call. The source is a woman aged 45 to 65 with acute or convalescent COVID-19. Sequenced sample: peripheral blood. CDR3 region: CASTREAHGYTF. The CDR3 DNA reads as TGTGCCAGCACGAGGGAAGCCCATGGCTACACCTTC.